A selection of T cell receptor beta chains follows, all from one sample in a study of persistence of HIV-infected CD4 T cells. These TCRs' antigens remain unknown. Repertoires were generated with immunoSEQ multiplex PCR, while TCRdb's copy carries only in-frame clones and drops some. The table records about 32,000 clones, 82% of them present only once. The sequencing used CD4+ T cells sorted from PBMCs after roughly 18-hour stimulation, collected from a patient who received antiretroviral therapy. All receptors derive from an adult woman with HIV who was CMV-seropositive. CDR3s include the opening cysteine and the closing phenylalanine or tryptophan. A D gene is named only where the DNA matches it firmly. The listing skips clone size in some rows; elsewhere it reads once, few, many or a size class.

v_gene	j_gene	abundance	d_gene	CDR3aa	CDR3nt
TRBV6-2/TRBV6-3	TRBJ1-2	.	.	CASSTPGTRNYGYTF	TGTGCCAGCAGTACCCCCGGGACACGTAACTATGGCTACACCTTC
TRBV2	TRBJ2-7	once	.	CASSEVGGGLYEQYF	TGTGCCAGCAGTGAAGTAGGGGGAGGGCTATACGAGCAGTACTTC
TRBV2	TRBJ1-6	.	.	CASGGQASSYNSPLHF	TGTGCCAGCGGGGGGCAGGCTAGCTCCTATAATTCACCCCTCCACTTT
TRBV3-1/TRBV3-2	TRBJ2-7	.	TRBD2	CASSPRTSGAHYEQYF	TGTGCCAGCAGCCCTCGGACTAGCGGGGCTCACTACGAGCAGTACTTC
TRBV12-5	TRBJ2-1	.	.	CASGPGLDEQFF	TGTGCTAGTGGCCCTGGACTGGATGAGCAGTTCTTC
TRBV7-9	TRBJ2-1	.	.	CASSPDRLHNSNEQFF	TGTGCCAGCAGCCCAGATCGGCTCCATAATAGCAATGAGCAGTTCTTC
TRBV3-1/TRBV3-2	TRBJ1-1	.	TRBD1	CASSQVQGATEAFF	TGTGCCAGCAGCCAAGTACAGGGGGCAACTGAAGCTTTCTTT
TRBV9	TRBJ2-3	.	.	CASSVDTGTDTQYF	TGTGCCAGCAGCGTAGATACAGGCACAGATACGCAGTATTTT
TRBV5-6	TRBJ2-2	.	TRBD1	CASSSGTGRTGELFF	TGTGCCAGCAGCTCCGGGACAGGCCGAACCGGGGAGCTGTTTTTT
TRBV18	TRBJ1-5	.	.	CASSPDGGKAQHF	TGTGCCAGCTCACCAGACGGTGGAAAGGCCCAGCATTTT
TRBV2	TRBJ1-2	few	.	CASSGAGNYGYTF	TGTGCCAGCAGTGGCGCAGGTAACTATGGCTACACCTTC
TRBV2	TRBJ1-2	.	TRBD1	CASSVGQARIGGYTF	TGTGCCAGCAGCGTTGGACAGGCCCGCATCGGCGGCTACACCTTC
TRBV7-6	TRBJ2-7	.	.	CASSPGSGIMGGQYF	TGTGCCAGCAGCCCAGGATCCGGGATTATGGGAGGGCAGTACTTC
TRBV7-2	TRBJ1-4	.	.	CASSLGGRTAEKLFF	TGTGCCAGCAGCTTAGGGGGGAGGACAGCCGAAAAACTGTTTTTT
TRBV7-2	TRBJ1-1	.	.	CASSLVQNTEAFF	TGTGCCAGCAGCTTAGTGCAAAACACTGAAGCTTTCTTT
TRBV4-1	TRBJ2-5	.	TRBD2	CASSQEGAGGLGETQYF	TGCGCCAGCAGCCAAGAGGGGGCGGGAGGACTGGGAGAGACCCAGTACTTC
TRBV19	TRBJ2-2	.	TRBD2	CASSIRAGGTGELFF	TGTGCCAGTAGTATCCGGGCGGGGGGCACCGGGGAGCTGTTTTTT
TRBV28	TRBJ1-2	.	.	CASRPGAGGYGYTF	TGTGCCAGCCGACCCGGGGCCGGTGGGTATGGCTACACCTTC
TRBV3-1/TRBV3-2	TRBJ2-7	.	.	CASSQEGFGQYF	TGTGCCAGCAGCCAAGAGGGTTTCGGGCAGTACTTC
TRBV27	TRBJ1-5	.	.	CASSLVQGGSNQPQHF	TGTGCCAGCAGTTTAGTCCAGGGCGGGAGCAATCAGCCCCAGCATTTT
TRBV2	TRBJ2-5	.	.	CASTVDQRETQYF	TGTGCCAGCACCGTGGATCAGCGCGAGACCCAGTACTTC
TRBV29-1	TRBJ2-1	.	.	CSVARRGHMRSSYNEQFF	TGCAGCGTAGCAAGGCGGGGACACATGAGGAGCTCCTACAATGAGCAGTTCTTC
TRBV19	TRBJ1-1	.	.	CASSEILGTEAFF	TGTGCCAGTAGCGAAATTCTCGGCACTGAAGCTTTCTTT
TRBV7-9	TRBJ1-2	few	TRBD1	CASSLGTGVGNGYTF	TGTGCCAGCAGCTTAGGGACAGGGGTTGGGAATGGCTACACCTTC
TRBV7-6	TRBJ2-3	.	.	CASSPSTDTQYF	TGTGCCAGCAGCCCTTCTACAGATACGCAGTATTTT
TRBV5-6	TRBJ1-5	.	.	CASSLGRGVRQPQHF	TGTGCCAGCAGCTTGGGGCGGGGGGTTAGGCAGCCCCAGCATTTT
TRBV10-3	TRBJ1-1	.	.	CATQSRGRVAGTEAFF	TGTGCCACCCAATCTCGCGGCAGGGTTGCGGGCACTGAAGCTTTCTTT
TRBV2	TRBJ2-2	.	TRBD1	CASITTGARNTGELFF	TGTGCCAGCATTACGACAGGGGCCAGGAACACCGGGGAGCTGTTTTTT
TRBV24-1	TRBJ1-4	few	TRBD1	CATSEATGEKLFF	TGTGCCACCAGTGAGGCGACAGGGGAAAAACTGTTTTTT
TRBV27	TRBJ1-1	.	TRBD1	CASSRRGGTNTEAFF	TGTGCCAGCAGTCGCAGGGGGGGGACGAACACTGAAGCTTTCTTT
TRBV5-6	TRBJ1-4	.	TRBD1	CASSWTGGRGEEKLFF	TGTGCCAGCAGCTGGACAGGGGGCAGAGGGGAAGAAAAACTGTTTTTT
TRBV19	TRBJ1-1	.	TRBD1	CASSIMGQGKNTEAFF	TGTGCCAGTAGTATTATGGGACAGGGGAAGAACACTGAAGCTTTCTTT
TRBV6-1	TRBJ1-2	.	.	CASSATQGWVGYGYTF	TGTGCCAGCAGTGCCACACAGGGATGGGTAGGCTATGGCTACACCTTC
TRBV5-4	TRBJ1-6	few	TRBD1	CASTWDSGVSPLHF	TGTGCCAGCACCTGGGACAGCGGGGTTTCACCCCTCCACTTT
TRBV7-2	TRBJ1-1	.	.	CASSLGGFDTEAFF	TGTGCCAGCAGCTTAGGAGGGTTTGACACTGAAGCTTTCTTT
TRBV28	TRBJ2-3	few	.	CASLGNTQYF	TGTGCCAGCCTTGGGAATACGCAGTATTTT
TRBV5-5	TRBJ1-2	.	TRBD1	CASSEGQVLYGYTF	TGTGCCAGCAGCGAAGGACAGGTTCTCTATGGCTACACCTTC
TRBV11-3	TRBJ2-2	.	.	CASSSTNTGELFF	TGTGCCAGCAGCTCTACGAACACCGGGGAGCTGTTTTTT
TRBV28	TRBJ2-1	.	TRBD2	CASSLLAGGIYNEQFF	TGTGCCAGCAGTCTACTAGCGGGAGGAATTTATAATGAGCAGTTCTTC
TRBV4-1	TRBJ1-3	few	TRBD1	CASSQHYQTGASGNTIYF	TGCGCCAGCAGCCAACATTACCAGACAGGGGCCTCTGGAAACACCATATATTTT
TRBV2	TRBJ1-5	.	TRBD1	CASSQQGLFQPQHF	TGTGCCAGCAGTCAACAGGGGTTATTCCAGCCCCAGCATTTT
TRBV7-6	TRBJ2-5	.	.	CASSSYTGGQTQYF	TGTGCCAGCAGCTCCTATACAGGAGGGCAGACCCAGTACTTC
TRBV28	TRBJ1-1	.	.	CASRYGGGAEAFF	TGTGCCAGCCGATATGGGGGGGGCGCTGAAGCTTTCTTT
TRBV28	TRBJ2-5	.	TRBD1	CASSRQGGLKETQYF	TGTGCCAGCAGTCGACAGGGGGGACTAAAAGAGACCCAGTACTTC
TRBV9	TRBJ2-7	.	.	CASSASATQPYEQYF	TGTGCCAGCAGCGCCTCAGCGACTCAACCCTACGAGCAGTACTTC
TRBV7-9	TRBJ1-2	.	.	CASSTRTANYGYTF	TGTGCCAGCAGCACAAGGACGGCTAACTATGGCTACACCTTC
TRBV20-1	TRBJ2-3	.	.	CSARVADTQYF	TGCAGTGCTAGGGTAGCAGATACGCAGTATTTT
TRBV5-1	TRBJ2-3	.	.	CASSPGTSFGTDTQYF	TGCGCCAGCAGCCCGGGGACAAGCTTTGGCACAGATACGCAGTATTTT
TRBV7-2	TRBJ2-2	.	.	CASSLTGGNTGELFF	TGTGCCAGCAGCCTGACAGGAGGAAACACCGGGGAGCTGTTTTTT
TRBV28	TRBJ2-7	.	.	CASSPPMAGNYEQYF	TGTGCCAGCAGCCCGCCCATGGCTGGTAACTACGAGCAGTACTTC
TRBV6-6	TRBJ1-1	.	.	CASSYSQGETEAFF	TGTGCCAGCAGTTACTCTCAGGGAGAAACTGAAGCTTTCTTT
TRBV2	TRBJ2-5	.	.	CASSVDRWNKETQYF	TGTGCCAGCAGTGTCGACAGGTGGAACAAAGAGACCCAGTACTTC
TRBV29-1	TRBJ1-1	.	TRBD1	CSVKRTGDTEAFF	TGCAGCGTTAAGCGGACAGGGGACACTGAAGCTTTCTTT
TRBV25-1	TRBJ2-3	few	.	CASSDGTQYF	TGTGCCAGCAGTGATGGTACGCAGTATTTT
TRBV2	TRBJ2-3	few	.	CASSEMALQSDTQYF	TGTGCCAGCAGTGAAATGGCACTTCAATCTGATACGCAGTATTTT
TRBV28	TRBJ2-3	.	.	CASSSRGGGADTQYF	TGTGCCAGCAGTTCCCGAGGGGGGGGTGCAGATACGCAGTATTTT
TRBV15	TRBJ2-1	.	.	CATSFYGGNRNEQFF	TGTGCCACCAGCTTTTATGGAGGGAACCGTAATGAGCAGTTCTTC